This T cell receptor beta chain is from a study of T-cell reconstitution after alpha-beta-depleted transplantation in children. Study-wide results and caveats: Newly generated T cells supplied most T-cell counts and diversity one year post-transplant. Roughly two months post-transplant, alpha-beta T cells reportedly originated from several hundred graft clones that had expanded. For some patients, TCRbeta diversity was high at day 60 because of recipient T cells and thymic progenitors that survived.

The germline V gene has CDR1 SQVTM and CDR2 ANQGSEA. The CDR3 length is 13 residues. V shed 2 bases and J shed 1 base, with 8 bases lying between them. This clonotype has more than one count but fewer than ten. Antigen unknown. TCRbeta library preparation incorporated unique molecular identifiers. In TCRdb, the PCR reads were re-called with MiXCR into one record per CDR3 protein. The table includes hundreds of thousands of distinct CDR3 sequences, about 24% detected once. The sample in question was PBMCs, mostly from graft donor cells, obtained 360 days after TCRalphabeta/CD19-depleted stem cell transplant. This receptor was taken from a female patient between 2 and 15 years old who had a stem cell transplant for congenital amegakaryocytic thrombocytopenia, so the T cells may come from the graft donor. The gene calls are TRBV29-1 and TRBJ1-1; D is undetermined. CDR3 nucleotide sequence: TGCAGCGTTGAACCGGAGTGGAACACTGAAGCTTTCTTT. Translating it yields CSVEPEWNTEAFF.